One and the same sample provided the 8 T cell receptor beta chains below, sequenced in a study of OX40 agonist ivuxolimab in advanced cancers. TCRdb's copy holds only in-frame clones and misses some; the assay was immunoSEQ multiplex PCR. This table holds about 96,000 clones, approximately 84% found once. Sample: CD4+ or CD8+ T cells sorted from blood, taken in a trial of the OX40 agonist ivuxolimab. These receptors came from an adult with an advanced solid tumor such as melanoma, head and neck, liver or kidney cancer.

The genes are TRBV4-2 and TRBJ2-2; perhaps D is TRBD1 or TRBD2 (5 bases each). This CDR3 is 14 amino acids long. CDR1 and CDR2 from the germline V gene are LGHNA and YNFKEQ. The germline V and J ends were trimmed by 4 bases and 6 bases, with 12 bases remaining between them. Here the CDR3 reads CASSLERGAGELFF. In DNA, the CDR3 is TGTGCCAGCAGCCTAGAGAGAGGGGCCGGGGAGCTGTTTTTT.

The chain is built from TRBV14 and TRBJ2-7, with D tentatively TRBD2 (5 bases). The CDR3 sequence is 12 residues long. Germline CDR1 SGHDN, CDR2 FVKESK. Trimming stripped 1 base from V and 9 bases from J, with 10 bases between. The CDR3 bases are TGTGCCAGCAGCCAAGTCCTGGGGAGGCAGTACTTC. It codes for CASSQVLGRQYF.

This chain connects TRBV7-9 to TRBJ2-5; D is uncertain. The V end lost 0 bases, the J end lost 5 bases, and 13 bases lay between the germline ends. Germline V gene sequence: CDR1 SEHNR, CDR2 FQNEAQ (reference sequence). The length of the CDR3 is 15 residues. The CDR3 reads CASSLASVVGETQYF. The CDR3 DNA reads TGTGCCAGCAGCTTAGCCTCGGTCGTGGGGGAGACCCAGTACTTC.

In this sample, this clone turned up once. The chain is built from TRBV28 and TRBJ2-3; D is perhaps TRBD1 (6 bases). CDR3 length: 15 residues. The germline gives CDR1 MDHEN, CDR2 SYDVKM. V was pared by 2 bases and J by 2 bases, with 11 bases between. The CDR3 nucleotides are TGTGCCAGCAGTTTACAGGGGCTATTCACAGATACGCAGTATTTT. Translated: CASSLQGLFTDTQYF.

The chain combines TRBV2 with TRBJ2-2, with D possibly TRBD1 on 6 matching bases. The CDR3 runs to 12 residues. Between the trimmed V and J ends, which lost 4 bases and 8 bases, there was a span of 8 bases. Germline assignment: CDR1 SNHLY and CDR2 FYNNEI. This CDR3 is CASSVQGGELFF. The CDR3 coding sequence is TGTGCCAGCAGTGTCCAGGGGGGGGAGCTGTTTTTT.

The chain combines TRBV10-1 with TRBJ2-5; tentative D call: TRBD1 (5 bases). The CDR3 runs to 13 residues. With 4 bases removed from V and 5 bases from J, the gap between germline ends came to 11 bases. Germline CDR1 WNHNN, CDR2 SYGVQD (reference sequence). CDR3: CASSGGLRETQYF. Written as DNA, the CDR3 is TGCGCCAGCAGTGGGGGCTTACGGGAGACCCAGTACTTC.

The chain is built from TRBV4-2 and TRBJ1-1; tentatively, D is TRBD1 (6 bases). The CDR3 runs to 16 residues. V gave up 0 bases and J gave up 7 bases, with 18 bases separating them. Germline assignment: CDR1 LGHNA and CDR2 YNFKEQ. CDR3 in DNA: TGTGCCAGCAGCCAAGATAGGGGGGCGAGATTCGTTGAAGCTTTCTTT. This sequence encodes CASSQDRGARFVEAFF.

J is TRBJ1-3 and V is TRBV5-6, with D maybe TRBD1 (6 bases). The germline V gene encodes CDR1 SGHDT and CDR2 YYEEEE. V lost 0 bases to trimming and J lost 0 bases, with 13 bases between them. This CDR3 contains 17 residues. CDR3 bases: TGTGCCAGCAGCTTGGTTGCAGGGGCGAACTCTGGAAACACCATATATTTT. Residues: CASSLVAGANSGNTIYF.